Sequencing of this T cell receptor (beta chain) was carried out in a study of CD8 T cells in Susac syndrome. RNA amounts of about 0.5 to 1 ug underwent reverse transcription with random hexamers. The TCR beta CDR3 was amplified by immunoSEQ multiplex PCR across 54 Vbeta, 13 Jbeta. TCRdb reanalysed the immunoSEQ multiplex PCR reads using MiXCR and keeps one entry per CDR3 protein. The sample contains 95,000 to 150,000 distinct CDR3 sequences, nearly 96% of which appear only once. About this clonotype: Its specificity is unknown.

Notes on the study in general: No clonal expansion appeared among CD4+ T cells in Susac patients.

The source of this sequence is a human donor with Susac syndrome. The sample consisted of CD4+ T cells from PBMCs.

The CDR3 loop reads CSAGPSYEQYF. The CDR3 DNA reads TGCAGTGCGGGGCCTAGCTACGAGCAGTACTTC. This rearrangement joins TRBV20-1 to TRBJ2-7; D perhaps matches TRBD1 (5 bases). Germline CDR1 and CDR2: DFQATT and SNEGSKA (reference sequence). The CDR3 length is 11 residues. Trimming pared 6 bases from V and 3 bases from J, leaving 9 bases between.